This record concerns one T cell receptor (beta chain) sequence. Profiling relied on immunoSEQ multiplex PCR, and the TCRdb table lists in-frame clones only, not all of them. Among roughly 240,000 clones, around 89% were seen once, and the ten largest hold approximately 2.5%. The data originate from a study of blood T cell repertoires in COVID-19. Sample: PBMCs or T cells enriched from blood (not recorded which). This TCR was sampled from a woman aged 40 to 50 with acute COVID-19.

The CDR3 DNA follows: TGTGCCAGCTCACCACGACAGGGGGCGCGTGACGTAAGACAAGAGACCCAGTACTTC. It specifies CASSPRQGARDVRQETQYF. The rearrangement uses TRBV18 and TRBJ2-5, with TRBD1 matching over 10 bases. This CDR3 has 19 amino acids. CDR1 and CDR2 from the germline V gene are KGHSH and LQKENI. The J segment lost 2 bases and the V segment lost 1 base, leaving 13 bases of the junction unmatched.